This entry lists 8 T cell receptor beta chains sequenced from one sample in a study of OX40 agonist ivuxolimab in advanced cancers. TCRdb keeps only in-frame clones here, not all; method: immunoSEQ multiplex PCR. The sample carries about 99,000 clones, approximately 95% recorded once. Sequenced material: CD4+ or CD8+ T cells sorted from blood, taken in a trial of the OX40 agonist ivuxolimab. The source is an adult with an advanced solid tumor such as melanoma, head and neck, liver or kidney cancer.

This chain connects TRBV4-3 to TRBJ1-1, with D hard to call. The CDR3 loop spans 14 amino acids. V dropped 0 bases and J dropped 1 base, with 6 bases sitting between them. Germline CDR1 and CDR2: LGHNA and YSLEER. The CDR3 loop is CASSQDSENTEAFF. The CDR3 DNA follows: TGCGCCAGCAGCCAAGACAGCGAGAACACTGAAGCTTTCTTT.

The J gene is TRBJ2-5, the V gene TRBV6-1, with D tentatively TRBD1 or TRBD2 (5 bases each). Deletions cut 7 bases from V and 4 bases from J, with 10 bases between. Germline values: CDR1 MNHNS, CDR2 SASEGT. This CDR3 spans 12 amino acids. The chain's CDR3 is CASTRGSETQYF. The CDR3 DNA sequence: TGTGCCAGCACTCGGGGCTCAGAGACCCAGTACTTC.

The rearrangement links TRBV6-6 to TRBJ2-5; D not resolved. The CDR3 consists of 12 residues. Looked up from germline, CDR1 is MNHNY and CDR2 is SVGAGI (reference sequence). Trimming shortened V by 2 bases and J by 6 bases, and 7 bases separated the two germline ends. In DNA, the CDR3 is TGTGCCAGCAGTTACCGAGGTCAGACCCAGTACTTC. This encodes CASSYRGQTQYF.

The chain uses TRBV5-4 and TRBJ2-1; the match to TRBD2 covers 8 bases. The J segment lost 9 bases and the V segment lost 4 bases, leaving 12 bases of the junction unmatched. The CDR3 is made up of 15 amino acids. Per the germline V gene, CDR1 is SGHNT and CDR2 is YYREEE (reference sequence). The CDR3 is CASSAVGAGAVEQFF. The CDR3 nucleotides are TGTGCCAGCAGCGCGGTTGGAGCGGGAGCGGTTGAGCAGTTCTTC.

The genes are TRBV19 and TRBJ1-1, with no clear D. V was clipped by 6 bases and J by 1 base, with 18 bases between them. The germline V gene has CDR1 LNHDA and CDR2 SQIVND (reference sequence). The CDR3 covers 16 residues. DNA for the CDR3: TGTGCCAGTAGATCCCGGGCGAGGGCTGGGAACACTGAAGCTTTCTTT. Protein sequence: CASRSRARAGNTEAFF.

The chain combines TRBV30 with TRBJ2-1, with D uncertain. V was pared by 0 bases and J by 4 bases, with 7 bases between. This CDR3 region has 13 residues. CDR1 GTSNPN and CDR2 SVGIG come from the germline V gene (reference sequence). In DNA form, the CDR3 reads TGTGCCTGGAGTGTAACTGGTTACAATGAGCAGTTCTTC. Its translation is CAWSVTGYNEQFF.

The gene calls are TRBV19 and TRBJ1-3; D may be TRBD1 (5 bases). V gave up 3 bases and J gave up 0 bases, with 12 bases separating them. The germline V gene encodes CDR1 LNHDA and CDR2 SQIVND (reference sequence). This CDR3 has 16 residues. The CDR3 bases are TGTGCCAGTAGTATCGGGGCGCCGAGCTCTGGAAACACCATATATTTT. Translation gives CASSIGAPSSGNTIYF.

This chain joins TRBV10-3 and TRBJ1-2; tentative D call: TRBD1 (5 bases). Germline-derived CDR1 and CDR2 are ENHRY and SYGVKD. Between the trimmed V and J ends, which lost 4 bases and 2 bases, there was a span of 14 bases. CDR3 length equals 15 residues. The CDR3, as DNA: TGTGCCATCAGTGGGGTGGACACTTTGAACTATGGCTACACCTTC. Translation gives CAISGVDTLNYGYTF.